This T cell receptor beta chain was identified in a study of CD8 T cells in Susac syndrome. Study-wide results and limits: It was acknowledged in the study that its TCR sequencing and HLA analysis involved a relatively small number of individuals.

Healthy donors formed controls matched for age and sex. FACS enriched CD8+ TEMRA cells, while bulk CD8+ and CD4+ were negatively isolated. Points on this clonotype: The antigen remains unidentified.

Reverse transcription used roughly 0.5 to 1 ug RNA and random hexamers. The CDR3 of TCR beta was amplified by immunoSEQ multiplex PCR across 54 Vbeta and 13 Jbeta. One entry per CDR3 protein, called by TCRdb with MiXCR from the immunoSEQ multiplex PCR reads. The sample includes more than 120,000 distinct CDR3 sequences, approximately 93% of them seen just once. Sequencing was carried out using CD4+ T cells from PBMCs. The receptor comes from a human donor in good health.

The CDR3 reads CASSIGGQSLYEQYF. In DNA, the CDR3 is TGTGCCAGTAGTATTGGAGGACAGAGTCTCTACGAGCAGTACTTC. The chain joins TRBV19 to TRBJ2-7; TRBD1 is a possible D gene (6 bases). Germline V CDR1 and CDR2: LNHDA, SQIVND (reference sequence). There are 15 residues in the CDR3. Deletions cut 3 bases from V and 3 bases from J, with 15 bases between.